The 18 T cell receptor beta chains in this list originate from one sample, sequenced in a study of T-cell memory formation after mild COVID-19. TCRdb reprocessed the 5' RACE reads with MiXCR, giving one entry per CDR3 protein. The sample contains just under 150,000 distinct CDR3 sequences, about 6.1% of which appear only once. The specimen was PBMCs or a T cell subset sorted from them (not recorded which). Receptors originate from an adult woman who had mild COVID-19 (a few samples of this study predate the infection). Cell type and time point are not known.

Of note for this clonotype: Possible read error: a much larger clone is one base away. The chain links TRBV5-1 to TRBJ1-5; 10 bases line up with TRBD1. Germline CDR1 reads SGHRS; CDR2 reads YFSETQ. This CDR3 is built from 15 residues. CDR3 DNA: TGCTCCAGCAGCTTGACAGGGGGCCAGGAGGGGACCCAGCATTTT. Its translation: CSSSLTGGQEGTQHF. The variable domain in full, with the rest retrieved from reference TRBV5-1 and TRBJ1-5, is KAGVTQTPRYLIKTRGQQVTLSCSPISGHRSVSWYQQTPGQGLQFLFEYFSETQRNKGNFPGRFSGRQFSNSRSEMNVSTLELGDSALYLCSSSLTGGQEGTQHFGDGTRLSIL.

This clonotype has more than one count but fewer than ten. The chain employs TRBV15 and TRBJ1-3; the D is unclear. Trimming pared 1 base from V and 4 bases from J, leaving 14 bases between. In germline, CDR1 is LNHNV, CDR2 YYDKDF (reference sequence). This CDR3 has 16 amino acids. CDR3 DNA sequence: TGTGCCACCAGCAGAGGCGGGCCTACGGTGGGAAACACCATATATTTT. The encoded protein is CATSRGGPTVGNTIYF.

This clonotype has more than one count but fewer than ten. The gene calls are TRBV20-1 and TRBJ2-3, with 10 bases fitting TRBD2. Per the germline V gene, CDR1 is DFQATT and CDR2 is SNEGSKA (reference sequence). The V and J ends lost 4 bases and 3 bases, in that order; junction bases with no gene match: 13. The length of the CDR3 is 17 residues. CDR3 bases: TGCAGTGCTAACGCCGCGGGCGTAGCGGGAGGAACAGATACGCAGTATTTT. Amino acid sequence: CSANAAGVAGGTDTQYF.

This clonotype showed up many times. The rearrangement joins TRBV12-3 or TRBV12-4 to TRBJ1-2; the match to TRBD1 covers 9 bases. J gave up 4 bases and V 2 bases, and 2 bases lay outside the gene matches. CDR3 length: 14 amino acids. CDR3 protein: CASSLQDRGYGYTF. In nucleotides, the CDR3 is TGTGCCAGCAGTTTACAGGACAGGGGCTATGGCTACACCTTC.

This clonotype was observed many times. The chain links TRBV6-1 to TRBJ2-1, with 8 bases aligning to TRBD1. This CDR3 is 14 amino acids long. In germline, CDR1 is MNHNS, CDR2 SASEGT. J gave up 8 bases and V 3 bases, and 6 bases lay outside the gene matches. The CDR3 reads CASSDRTGSDEQFF. The CDR3 nucleotides are TGTGCCAGCAGTGACCGGACAGGGAGCGATGAGCAGTTCTTC.

This clonotype appeared a few times. The CDR3, as DNA: TGCAGCGCCGCCGGTTTGGAGGGCTACGAGCAGTACTTC. This sequence encodes CSAAGLEGYEQYF. This rearrangement joins TRBV29-1 to TRBJ2-7; a weak D match, TRBD2 (6 bases). Germline values: CDR1 SQVTM, CDR2 ANQGSEA. CDR3 length equals 13 residues. Trimming removed 7 bases from V and 3 bases from J, with 16 bases in between.

Only a few counts were recorded for this clonotype. This chain uses TRBV7-2 with TRBJ2-5; TRBD1 is a possible D gene (5 bases). This CDR3 has 14 residues. Germline V gene lookup returns CDR1 SGHTA and CDR2 FQGNSA. V lost 5 bases and J 1 base, leaving 11 bases between the germline ends. The CDR3 DNA sequence: TGTGCCAGCAGCCTGGGGCAGGGCCAAGAGACCCAGTACTTC. Translated: CASSLGQGQETQYF.

This clonotype was observed at least ten times. CDR3 nucleotides: TGTGCCTGGAGTGTAACGGCCGGGGAGCTGTTTTTT. It yields the protein CAWSVTAGELFF. The V and J genes are TRBV30 and TRBJ2-2; the D is unclear. Germline assignment: CDR1 GTSNPN and CDR2 SVGIG (reference sequence). The CDR3 totals 12 residues. V lost 0 bases, J lost 6 bases, and 5 bases lay in between.

This clonotype has at least ten counts. V and J are TRBV5-6 and TRBJ2-7; possibly TRBD2 for D (6 bases). V was pared by 4 bases and J by 2 bases, with 10 bases between. There are 13 residues in the CDR3. Looked up from germline, CDR1 is SGHDT and CDR2 is YYEEEE. The CDR3 loop reads CASSGAGTYEQYF. CDR3 nucleotides: TGTGCCAGCAGCGGCGCGGGGACCTACGAGCAGTACTTC.

The chain has TRBV12-3 or TRBV12-4 and TRBJ1-3; perhaps TRBD1 as D (5 bases). The CDR3 consists of 14 residues. Trimming pared 4 bases from V and 1 base from J, leaving 8 bases between. CDR3 sequence reads: CASSWGRSGNTIYF. CDR3 sequence (DNA): TGTGCCAGCAGTTGGGGCAGATCTGGAAACACCATATATTTT.

This chain links TRBV5-1 with TRBJ1-1, with a weak D call TRBD1 (5 bases). The CDR3 loop spans 15 amino acids. The germline V and J ends were trimmed by 4 bases and 4 bases, with 17 bases remaining between them. In germline, CDR1 is SGHRS, CDR2 YFSETQ. CDR3 amino acids: CASSRGTLGGTEAFF. CDR3 coding DNA: TGCGCCAGCAGCCGCGGGACTCTCGGAGGCACTGAAGCTTTCTTT.

This clonotype was recorded at least ten times. V is TRBV7-2 and J is TRBJ2-1; 9 bases map to TRBD2. This CDR3 is 19 amino acids long. Germline CDR1 and CDR2: SGHTA and FQGNSA. Trimming took 5 bases from V and 6 from J; bases not matched to a gene: 20. DNA of the CDR3: TGTGCCAGCAGCGACAGATTGGGATCCGGGACTAGCCCGGTCAATGAGCAGTTCTTC. This gives the protein CASSDRLGSGTSPVNEQFF.

In its sample, this clonotype was seen many times. V gene TRBV29-1 combines with J gene TRBJ2-5, with 8 bases lining up with TRBD1. The CDR3 sequence is 13 residues long. Looked up from germline, CDR1 is SQVTM and CDR2 is ANQGSEA. V gave up 4 bases and J gave up 5 bases; unmatched junction bases: 6. CDR3 bases: TGCAGCGTTGTTCCAGGGGGCCCGGAGACCCAGTACTTC. Its protein is CSVVPGGPETQYF.

The chain recombines TRBV12-3 or TRBV12-4 with TRBJ1-4; no firm D call. Trimming cost V 3 bases and J 7 bases, with 12 bases left between them. This CDR3 is 14 amino acids long. Here the CDR3 DNA reads TGTGCCAGCAGTTTCGACACGGCCAGTGAAAAACTGTTTTTT. Its protein is CASSFDTASEKLFF.

This clonotype has at least ten counts. V gene TRBV5-1 combines with J gene TRBJ1-4; TRBD1 matches 8 bases. CDR3 length: 15 amino acids. The germline V gene has CDR1 SGHRS and CDR2 YFSETQ. V lost 0 bases and J lost 6; bases outside the gene matches: 4. The CDR3 sequence: CASSLDPGGHEKLFF. The CDR3 DNA is TGCGCCAGCAGCTTGGATCCAGGGGGCCATGAAAAACTGTTTTTT.

This clonotype came up a few times. The chain recombines TRBV7-9 with TRBJ2-7, with 11 bases fitting TRBD1. Losses at the gene ends were 5 bases for V and 7 bases for J; bases not matched to a gene: 13. The germline V gene encodes CDR1 SEHNR and CDR2 FQNEAQ (reference sequence). The CDR3 has 16 amino acids. The CDR3: CASSRTTGTGGEEQYF. CDR3 coding DNA: TGTGCCAGCAGCCGAACGACAGGGACAGGGGGGGAGGAGCAGTACTTC.

This clonotype has just a few counts. The V gene is TRBV5-1, the J gene TRBJ2-3, with TRBD1 matching 8 bases. Germline V gives CDR1 SGHRS, CDR2 YFSETQ. Unmatched junction bases numbered 6, after V lost 5 bases and J lost 1 base. The CDR3 is 15 amino acids. In DNA, the CDR3 is TGCGCCAGCAGTTCAGGGGGCGATGGCACAGATACGCAGTATTTT. The encoded protein is CASSSGGDGTDTQYF. The whole variable domain, filled in from reference TRBV5-1 and TRBJ2-3, reads KAGVTQTPRYLIKTRGQQVTLSCSPISGHRSVSWYQQTPGQGLQFLFEYFSETQRNKGNFPGRFSGRQFSNSRSEMNVSTLELGDSALYLCASSSGGDGTDTQYFGPGTRLTVL.

J is TRBJ2-5 and V is TRBV6-5, with no clear D. Germline CDR1 and CDR2: MNHEY and SVGAGI. CDR3 size: 14 residues. V shed 0 bases and J shed 4 bases, with 9 bases lying between them. CDR3 in amino acids: CASSYSSSGETQYF. The DNA of the CDR3 is TGTGCCAGCAGTTACTCGTCTTCAGGAGAGACCCAGTACTTC.